The 4 T cell receptor beta chains below all came from one sample that was sequenced in a study of T cell repertoires in cytomegalovirus infection. No antigen has been identified for these receptors. TCRdb processed the reads anew with MiXCR; each CDR3 protein has one entry. The data contain roughly 350,000 distinct CDR3 sequences, around a third of them singletons. The specimen comprised cultured PBMCs, sampled from culture after CMV antigen stimulation. The receptors come from a human donor in good health (CMV status not recorded). Some clones in this sample may be carry-over from other donors' samples.

This chain joins TRBV6-2 or TRBV6-3 and TRBJ1-2; 7 bases map to TRBD1. The V and J ends lost 5 bases and 0 bases, in that order; junction bases with no gene match: 6. The CDR3 runs 15 residues. Germline assignment: CDR1 MNHEY and CDR2 SVGEGT. CDR3 protein: CASSDIGTANYGYTF. The CDR3 DNA sequence: TGTGCCAGCAGTGACATTGGGACAGCTAACTATGGCTACACCTTC.

The chain has TRBV10-3 and TRBJ2-5; 8 bases agree with TRBD2. Germline values: CDR1 ENHRY, CDR2 SYGVKD. J was trimmed by 4 bases and V by 4 bases; bases with no gene match: 8. This CDR3 is 15 amino acids long. In DNA form, the CDR3 reads TGTGCCATCAGTGCCGTGACTAGCGAACCAGAGACCCAGTACTTC. It translates to CAISAVTSEPETQYF.

The rearrangement joins TRBV6-2 or TRBV6-3 to TRBJ1-5; D not resolved. CDR3 length: 12 residues. Germline CDR1 MNHEY, CDR2 SVGEGT. V was clipped by 7 bases and J by 1 base, with 5 bases between them. Here the CDR3 DNA reads TGTGCCAGCACTGAGAGCAATCAGCCCCAGCATTTT. Its protein is CASTESNQPQHF.

This clonotype has just a few counts. This CDR3 reads CASSLGLFDEQFF. CDR3 coding DNA: TGTGCCAGCAGCTTAGGCTTGTTCGATGAGCAGTTCTTC. This chain joins TRBV11-2 and TRBJ2-1; no clear D. Germline CDR1 is SGHAT and CDR2 is FQNNGV. The germline V and J ends were trimmed by 1 base and 8 bases, with 9 bases remaining between them. This CDR3 is built from 13 residues.